This T cell receptor (beta chain) was documented in a study of blood T cell repertoires in COVID-19. The Seattle patients joined while their infection was active and were tracked longitudinally afterward. V shed 5 bases and J shed 1 base, with 13 bases lying between them. The CDR3 totals 15 residues. Per germline, CDR1 MNHEY and CDR2 SMNVEV (reference sequence). This clone was counted a few times. Produced via immunoSEQ multiplex PCR; TCRdb's table is partial and in-frame only. The sample contains 190,000 or so clones, around 85% of which appear only once. The chain employs TRBV27 and TRBJ2-3; D remains ambiguous. The sequence was collected from a man aged 55 to 70 with COVID-19, enrolled during active disease. The sample comprised peripheral blood. The CDR3 nucleotides are TGTGCCAGCAGTCCCCAGTTAGCCGGCACAGATACGCAGTATTTT. Translated, it gives CASSPQLAGTDTQYF.